Described below is a single T cell receptor beta chain sequence and its context. What it recognizes is unknown. This record belongs to a study of T cells expressing NK-cell markers. Study-wide background: Underlying the TCR beta repertoires were sorted CD3+CD56+NKG2C+, CD3+CD56+NKG2C- and CD3+CD56-NKG2C+ T cells. Study-wide results and caveats: More than 5 donors carried dominant NKG2C+ clonotypes that made up about 1.0-8% of their CD8+ T cells. The study found these clonotypes also leading the CD3+CD56-NKG2C+ fraction in four donors.

From its re-call of the 5' RACE reads, TCRdb lists each CDR3 protein once, without DNA. The sample has some 16,000 distinct CDR3 sequences; the top ten hold over 50%. CDR1 and CDR2 from the germline V gene are ENHRY and SYGVKD. CDR3 length: 16 residues. This chain links TRBV10-3 with TRBJ2-7; the TCRdb call, TRBD1, lacks DNA for checking. The receptor's source is a man aged 18-75 years in good health. Sequencing input: blood T cells: a sorted CD56 or NKG2C T cell subset, CD4+ or CD8+ T cells, or bulk PBMC T cells (not recorded which). The CDR3: CAISPLGQGRIYEQYF.